The T cell receptor (beta chain) under discussion was sequenced for a study of regulatory T cells in long-lasting Graves disease. In the study overall: Newly diagnosed Graves' patients had taken antithyroid drugs under 3 months.

This clonotype has only a few counts. Documented time point: newly diagnosed GD, antithyroid drugs for less than 3 months. Generation of the TCR library employed RNA extracted from PBMCs. EDTA tubes collected around 8.7 milliliters of peripheral blood. Investigators prepared the TCR beta libraries by applying iRepertoire HTBI primers and Arm-PCR of CDR3 regions. TCRdb recomputed calls from the multiplex PCR reads with MiXCR, one row per CDR3 protein. This table has 360,000 or so distinct CDR3 sequences, 16% appearing once. The trim removed 2 bases at V and 8 bases at J, leaving 8 bases unmatched. This CDR3 region has 16 residues. Germline V gene sequence: CDR1 SGHTA, CDR2 FQGNSA. These sequences were also reported in another study, on T cells in Graves' hyperthyroidism and ophthalmopathy.

This sequence joins TRBV7-2 and TRBJ2-6, with 8 positions matching TRBD1. This clonotype originated in a woman between 18 and 30 years old with Graves disease. The sequencing here drew on peripheral blood mononuclear cells (PBMCs), taken at new diagnosis, from a patient treated with antithyroid drugs. CDR3 protein: CASSLKTGVRTNVLTF. The CDR3 coding sequence is TGTGCCAGCAGCTTAAAGACAGGGGTTAGGACCAACGTCCTGACTTTC. Full variable domain (remainder filled in from reference TRBV7-2 and TRBJ2-6): GAGVSQSPSNKVTEKGKDVELRCDPISGHTALYWYRQSLGQGLEFLIYFQGNSAPDKSGLPSDRFSAERTGGSVSTLTIQRTQQEDSAVYLCASSLKTGVRTNVLTFGAGSRLTVL.